This entry describes one T cell receptor beta chain. The entry originates in a study of technical replicates of blood from a few donors. The CDR3 has 16 amino acids. Trimming removed 0 bases at V and 3 bases at J, with 15 bases between. The germline CDR1 and CDR2 sequences are MGHRA and YSYEKL. Sequencing used immunoSEQ multiplex PCR; TCRdb keeps in-frame clones, though not all of them. The table lists tens of thousands of clones, roughly 98% of them singletons. The sequenced sample was T cells isolated from PBMCs. This sequence was found in a human donor in good health. This chain joins TRBV4-1 and TRBJ2-7; possibly TRBD1 for D (5 bases). CDR3 protein: CASSQEIAQGIYEQYF. The CDR3 DNA reads as TGCGCCAGCAGCCAAGAAATAGCTCAGGGAATCTACGAGCAGTACTTC.